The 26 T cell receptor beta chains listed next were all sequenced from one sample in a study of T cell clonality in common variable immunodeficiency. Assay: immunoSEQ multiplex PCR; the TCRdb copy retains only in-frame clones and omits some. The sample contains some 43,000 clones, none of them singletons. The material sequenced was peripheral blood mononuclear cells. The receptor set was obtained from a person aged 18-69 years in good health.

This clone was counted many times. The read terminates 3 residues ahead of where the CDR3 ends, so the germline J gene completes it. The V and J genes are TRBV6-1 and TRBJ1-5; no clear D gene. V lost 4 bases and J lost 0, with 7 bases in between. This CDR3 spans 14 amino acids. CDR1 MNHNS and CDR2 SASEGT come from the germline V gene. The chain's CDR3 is CASSAHYSNQPQHF. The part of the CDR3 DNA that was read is TGTGCCAGCAGTGCTCACTATAGCAATCAGCCC.

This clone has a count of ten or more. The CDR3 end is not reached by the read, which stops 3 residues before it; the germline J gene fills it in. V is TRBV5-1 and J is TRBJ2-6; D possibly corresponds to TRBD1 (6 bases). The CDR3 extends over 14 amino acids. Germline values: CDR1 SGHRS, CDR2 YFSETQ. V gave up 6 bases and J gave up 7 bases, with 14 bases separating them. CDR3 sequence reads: CASTREGGANVLTF. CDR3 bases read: TGCGCCAGCACCCGAGAAGGGGGAGCCAACGTC. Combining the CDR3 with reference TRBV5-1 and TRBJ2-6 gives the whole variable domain KAGVTQTPRYLIKTRGQQVTLSCSPISGHRSVSWYQQTPGQGLQFLFEYFSETQRNKGNFPGRFSGRQFSNSRSEMNVSTLELGDSALYLCASTREGGANVLTFGAGSRLTVL.

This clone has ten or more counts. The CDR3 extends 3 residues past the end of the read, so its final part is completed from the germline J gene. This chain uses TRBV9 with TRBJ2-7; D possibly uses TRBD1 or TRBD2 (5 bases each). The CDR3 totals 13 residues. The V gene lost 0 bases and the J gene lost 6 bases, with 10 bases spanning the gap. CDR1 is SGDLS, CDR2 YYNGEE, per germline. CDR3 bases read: TGTGCCAGCAGCGTAGAGTCGAGGGGCGAG. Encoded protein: CASSVESRGE. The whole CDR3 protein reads CASSVESRGEQYF.

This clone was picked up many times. The CDR3 protein is CASSEGAGQIYTF. CDR3 DNA, as far as it was read: TGTGCCAGCAGTGAAGGGGCGGGACAGATC. The J gene is TRBJ1-2, the V gene TRBV6-1, with TRBD1 matching 7 bases. Coverage ceases 3 residues before the CDR3 finishes, and the germline J gene fills in the end. CDR1 and CDR2 from the germline V gene are MNHNS and SASEGT. The length of the CDR3 is 13 residues.

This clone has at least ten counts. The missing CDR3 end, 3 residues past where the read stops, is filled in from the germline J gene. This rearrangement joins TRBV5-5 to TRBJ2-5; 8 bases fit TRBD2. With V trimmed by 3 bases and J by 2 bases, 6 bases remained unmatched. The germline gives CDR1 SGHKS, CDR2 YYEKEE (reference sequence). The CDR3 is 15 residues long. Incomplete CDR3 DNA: TGTGCCAGCAGCTCCTTTAGCGGGGAACAAGAGACC. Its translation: CASSSFSGEQET. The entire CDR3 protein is CASSSFSGEQETQYF.

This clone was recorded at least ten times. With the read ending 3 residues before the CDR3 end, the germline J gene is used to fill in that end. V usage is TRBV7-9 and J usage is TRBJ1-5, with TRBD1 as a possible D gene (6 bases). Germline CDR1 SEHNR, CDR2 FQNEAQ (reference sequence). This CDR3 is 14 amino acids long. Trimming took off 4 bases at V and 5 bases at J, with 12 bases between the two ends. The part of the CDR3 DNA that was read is TGTGCCAGCAGCTCCACAGGGAATCATCAGCCC. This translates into CASSSTGNHQP. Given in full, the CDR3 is CASSSTGNHQPQHF. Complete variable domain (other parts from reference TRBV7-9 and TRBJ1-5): DTGVSQNPRHKITKRGQNVTFRCDPISEHNRLYWYRQTLGQGPEFLTYFQNEAQLEKSRLLSDRFSAERPKGSFSTLEIQRTEQGDSAMYLCASSSTGNHQPQHFGDGTRLSIL.

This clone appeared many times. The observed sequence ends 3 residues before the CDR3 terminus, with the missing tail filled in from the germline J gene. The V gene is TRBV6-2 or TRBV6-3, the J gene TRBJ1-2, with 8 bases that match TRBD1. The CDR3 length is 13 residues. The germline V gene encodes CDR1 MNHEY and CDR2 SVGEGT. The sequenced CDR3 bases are TGTGCCATCCGCGGGAGGACAGGGAACGGC. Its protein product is CAIRGRTGNG. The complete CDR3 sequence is CAIRGRTGNGYTF.

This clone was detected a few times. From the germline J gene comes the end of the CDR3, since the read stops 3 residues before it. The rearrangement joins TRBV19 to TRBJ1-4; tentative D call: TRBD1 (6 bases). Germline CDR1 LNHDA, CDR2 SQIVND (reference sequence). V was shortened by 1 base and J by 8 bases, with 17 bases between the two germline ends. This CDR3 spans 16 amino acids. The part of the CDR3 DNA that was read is TGTGCCAGTAGTATAGCCCGGGGGGGGGCGACGGAAAAA. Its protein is CASSIARGGATEK. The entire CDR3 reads CASSIARGGATEKLFF.

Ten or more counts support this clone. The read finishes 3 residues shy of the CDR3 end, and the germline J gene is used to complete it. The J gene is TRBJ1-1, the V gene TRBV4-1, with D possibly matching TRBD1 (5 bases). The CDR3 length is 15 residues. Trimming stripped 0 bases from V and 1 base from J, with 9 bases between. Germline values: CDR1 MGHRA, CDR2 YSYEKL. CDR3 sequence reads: CASSQDGTGNTEAFF. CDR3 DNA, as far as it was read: TGCGCCAGCAGCCAAGATGGAACAGGGAACACTGAA.

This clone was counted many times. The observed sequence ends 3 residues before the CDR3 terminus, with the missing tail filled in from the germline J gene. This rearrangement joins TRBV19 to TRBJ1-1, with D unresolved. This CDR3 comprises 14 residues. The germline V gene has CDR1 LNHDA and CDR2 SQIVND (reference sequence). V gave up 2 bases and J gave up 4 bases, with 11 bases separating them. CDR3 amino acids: CASSIIAKGTEAFF. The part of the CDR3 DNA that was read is TGTGCCAGTAGTATAATCGCGAAGGGCACTGAA.

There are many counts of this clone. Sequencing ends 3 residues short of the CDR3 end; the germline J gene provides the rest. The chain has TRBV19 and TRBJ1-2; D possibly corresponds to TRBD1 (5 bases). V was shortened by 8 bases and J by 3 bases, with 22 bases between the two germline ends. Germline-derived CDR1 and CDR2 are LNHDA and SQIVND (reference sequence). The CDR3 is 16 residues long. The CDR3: CASGAGLGGYDYGYTF. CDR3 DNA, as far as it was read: TGTGCCAGTGGGGCGGGCCTCGGGGGATATGACTATGGC.

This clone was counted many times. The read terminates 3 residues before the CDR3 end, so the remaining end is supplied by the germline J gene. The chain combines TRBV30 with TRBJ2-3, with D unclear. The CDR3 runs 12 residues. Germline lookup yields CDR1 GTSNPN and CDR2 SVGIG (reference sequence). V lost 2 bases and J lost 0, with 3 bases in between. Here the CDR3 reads CAWSRSTDTQYF. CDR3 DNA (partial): TGTGCCTGGAGTAGGAGCACAGATACG.

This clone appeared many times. The part of the CDR3 DNA that was read is TGCAGTGCTAGGGATTTTAGCAGCAATCAGCCC. It yields the protein CSARDFSSNQP. The full-length CDR3 reads as CSARDFSSNQPQHF. The genes are TRBV20-1 and TRBJ1-5; D gene uncertain. The DNA ends 3 residues before the CDR3 does, and the rest of the CDR3 is filled in from the germline J gene. The germline CDR1 and CDR2 sequences are DFQATT and SNEGSKA (reference sequence). Between the trimmed V and J ends, which lost 3 bases and 1 base, there was a span of 10 bases. The CDR3 totals 14 residues.

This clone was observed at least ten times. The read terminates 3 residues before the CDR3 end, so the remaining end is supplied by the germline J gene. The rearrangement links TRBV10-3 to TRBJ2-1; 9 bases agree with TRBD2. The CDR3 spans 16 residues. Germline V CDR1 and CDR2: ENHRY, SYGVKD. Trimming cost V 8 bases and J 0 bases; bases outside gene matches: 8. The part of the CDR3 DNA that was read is TGTGCCATCGAGGCTAGCGGGACCCTCTCCTACAATGAG. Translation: CAIEASGTLSYNE. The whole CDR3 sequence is CAIEASGTLSYNEQFF.

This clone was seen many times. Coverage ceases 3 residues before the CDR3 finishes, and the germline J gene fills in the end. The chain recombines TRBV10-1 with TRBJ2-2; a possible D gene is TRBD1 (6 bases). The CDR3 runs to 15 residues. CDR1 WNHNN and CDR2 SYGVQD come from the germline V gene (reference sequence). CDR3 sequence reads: CASSESRIGGEKLFF. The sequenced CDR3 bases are TGCGCCAGCAGTGAGTCCCGAATAGGGGGTGAAAAG.

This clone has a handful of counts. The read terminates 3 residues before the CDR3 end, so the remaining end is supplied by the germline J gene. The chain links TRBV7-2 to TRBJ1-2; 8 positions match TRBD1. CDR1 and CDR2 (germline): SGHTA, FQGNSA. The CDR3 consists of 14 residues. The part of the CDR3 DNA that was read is TGTGCCAGCAGCCCCCGGGACAGGACCTACGAC. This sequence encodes CASSPRDRTYD. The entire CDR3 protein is CASSPRDRTYDYTF.

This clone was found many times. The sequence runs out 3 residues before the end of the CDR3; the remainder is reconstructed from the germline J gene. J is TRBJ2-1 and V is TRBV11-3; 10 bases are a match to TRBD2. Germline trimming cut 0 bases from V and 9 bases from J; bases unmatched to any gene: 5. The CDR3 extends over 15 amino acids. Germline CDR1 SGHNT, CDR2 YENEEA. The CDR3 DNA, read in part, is TGTGCCAGCAGCTTAGACAGGACTAGCGGCGGTGAG. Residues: CASSLDRTSGGE. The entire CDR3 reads CASSLDRTSGGEQFF.

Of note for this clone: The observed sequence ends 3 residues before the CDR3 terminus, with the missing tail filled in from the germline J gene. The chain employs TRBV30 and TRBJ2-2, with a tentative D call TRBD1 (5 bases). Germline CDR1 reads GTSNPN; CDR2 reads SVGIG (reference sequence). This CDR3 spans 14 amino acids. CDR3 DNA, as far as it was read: TGTGCCTGGAGTGTATATAGGGGAAATTCACCG. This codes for CAWSVYRGNSP. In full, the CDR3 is CAWSVYRGNSPLFF.

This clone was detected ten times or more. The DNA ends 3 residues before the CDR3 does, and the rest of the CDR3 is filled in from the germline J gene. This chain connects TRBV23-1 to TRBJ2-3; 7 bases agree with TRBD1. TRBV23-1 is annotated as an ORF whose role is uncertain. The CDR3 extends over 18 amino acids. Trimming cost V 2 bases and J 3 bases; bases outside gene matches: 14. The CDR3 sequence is CASSQLFVGMTGTDTQYF. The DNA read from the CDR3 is TGCGCCAGCAGTCAACTCTTTGTGGGGATGACAGGGACAGATACG.

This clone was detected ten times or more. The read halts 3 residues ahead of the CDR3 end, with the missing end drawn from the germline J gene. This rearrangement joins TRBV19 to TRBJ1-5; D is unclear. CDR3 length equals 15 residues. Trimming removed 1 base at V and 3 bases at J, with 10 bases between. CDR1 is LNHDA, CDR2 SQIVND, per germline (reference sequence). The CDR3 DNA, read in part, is TGTGCCAGTAGTATAGTAACAGAAGACAATCAGCCC. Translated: CASSIVTEDNQP. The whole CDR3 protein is CASSIVTEDNQPQHF.

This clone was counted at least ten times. The CDR3 spells CSVLLGHGTEAFF. The CDR3 bases that were read are TGCAGTGTCCTCCTTGGGCATGGCACTGAA. This chain connects TRBV20-1 to TRBJ1-1; D is unclear. The observed sequence ends 3 residues before the CDR3 terminus, with the missing tail filled in from the germline J gene. V lost 7 bases to trimming and J lost 4 bases, with 16 bases between them. Looked up from germline, CDR1 is DFQATT and CDR2 is SNEGSKA (reference sequence). CDR3 length equals 13 residues.

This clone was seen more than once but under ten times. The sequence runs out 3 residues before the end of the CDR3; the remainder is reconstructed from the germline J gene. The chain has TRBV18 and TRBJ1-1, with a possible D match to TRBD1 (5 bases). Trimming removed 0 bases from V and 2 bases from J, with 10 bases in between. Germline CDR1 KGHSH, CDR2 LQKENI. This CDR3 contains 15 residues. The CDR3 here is CASSPPSQGNTEAFF. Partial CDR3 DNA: TGTGCCAGCTCACCACCATCCCAGGGCAACACTGAA.

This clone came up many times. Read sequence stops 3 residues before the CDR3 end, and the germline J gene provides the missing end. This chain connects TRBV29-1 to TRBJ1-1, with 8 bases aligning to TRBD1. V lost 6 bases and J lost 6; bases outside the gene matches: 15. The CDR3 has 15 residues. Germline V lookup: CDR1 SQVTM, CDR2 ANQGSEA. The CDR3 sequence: CSVESWGTGKAEAFF. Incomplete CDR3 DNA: TGCAGCGTCGAATCGTGGGGGACAGGCAAGGCTGAA.

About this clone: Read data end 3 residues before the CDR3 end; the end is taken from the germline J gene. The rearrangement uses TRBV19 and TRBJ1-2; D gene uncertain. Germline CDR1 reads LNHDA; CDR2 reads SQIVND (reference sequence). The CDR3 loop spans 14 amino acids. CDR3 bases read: TGTGCCAGTAGTCTACGGACTAGCGGGTACGAC. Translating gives CASSLRTSGYD. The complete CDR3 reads CASSLRTSGYDYTF.

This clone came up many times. Partial CDR3 DNA: TGTGCCAGCTCACCACGAGGTGGACAGGGAGGGCAGGAGACC. As protein: CASSPRGGQGGQET. The entire CDR3 is CASSPRGGQGGQETQYF. V usage is TRBV18 and J usage is TRBJ2-5; D perhaps matches TRBD1 (8 bases). The read terminates 3 residues ahead of where the CDR3 ends, so the germline J gene completes it. CDR1 and CDR2 from the germline V gene are KGHSH and LQKENI. The CDR3 spans 17 residues. V was cut by 1 base and J by 5 bases, with 20 bases left in between.

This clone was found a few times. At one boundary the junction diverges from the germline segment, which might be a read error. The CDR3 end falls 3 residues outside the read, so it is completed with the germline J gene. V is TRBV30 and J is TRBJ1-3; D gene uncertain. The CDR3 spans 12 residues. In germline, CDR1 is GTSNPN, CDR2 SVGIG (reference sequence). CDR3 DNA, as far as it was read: TGCGCCTGGAGCTCATCAGGAAACACG. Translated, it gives CAWSSSGNT. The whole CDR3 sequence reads CAWSSSGNTIYF.